Listed below are T cell receptor beta chains from one sample, sequenced in a study of ipilimumab plus nivolumab after autologous stem cell transplantation. Assay: immunoSEQ multiplex PCR; the TCRdb copy retains only in-frame clones and omits some. The sample yields around 15,000 clones, roughly 79% seen once. This specimen was PBMCs, taken in a trial of ipilimumab plus nivolumab as post-transplant consolidation. The receptors here all came from a male donor with primary mediastinal lymphoma. Each CDR3 is given with its conserved first and last residue. Fields, in order: CDR3 protein, CDR3 DNA, clone size, V gene, D gene, J gene. A D gene is named only where the DNA matches it firmly. Expanded clones get a size class; other rows say once, few or many, or leave the size out.

cdr3_aa: CASSVLPQGDSPLHF
cdr3_nt: TGTGCCAGCAGCGTATTGCCCCAGGGGGATTCACCCCTCCACTTT
clone_size: .
v_call: TRBV9
d_call: TRBD1
j_call: TRBJ1-6

cdr3_aa: CASSSAGPPYEQYF
cdr3_nt: TGTGCCAGCAGTTCGGCGGGGCCGCCCTACGAGCAGTACTTC
clone_size: .
v_call: TRBV6-1
d_call: .
j_call: TRBJ2-7

cdr3_aa: CASSQLGHGTEAFF
cdr3_nt: TGCGCCAGCAGCCAACTGGGTCACGGCACTGAAGCTTTCTTT
clone_size: .
v_call: TRBV4-1
d_call: .
j_call: TRBJ1-1

cdr3_aa: CASSNFGGRASSYNEQFF
cdr3_nt: TGTGCCAGTAGTAACTTCGGCGGGAGGGCGAGCTCCTACAATGAGCAGTTCTTC
clone_size: few
v_call: TRBV19
d_call: TRBD2
j_call: TRBJ2-1

cdr3_aa: CASSYAAGVNTYEQYF
cdr3_nt: TGCGCCAGCAGCTACGCGGCCGGGGTAAACACCTACGAGCAGTACTTC
clone_size: .
v_call: TRBV5-1
d_call: .
j_call: TRBJ2-7

cdr3_aa: CASNNGPRYEQYF
cdr3_nt: TGCGCCAGCAACAACGGGCCTCGCTACGAGCAGTACTTC
clone_size: .
v_call: TRBV10-2
d_call: .
j_call: TRBJ2-7

cdr3_aa: CAWSVGAGGLGSPLHF
cdr3_nt: TGTGCCTGGAGTGTGGGAGCAGGGGGCCTAGGGTCACCCCTCCACTTT
clone_size: .
v_call: TRBV30
d_call: TRBD1
j_call: TRBJ1-6

cdr3_aa: CASSARGRGYTF
cdr3_nt: TGTGCCAGCAGTGCCAGGGGCCGCGGCTACACCTTC
clone_size: .
v_call: TRBV2
d_call: .
j_call: TRBJ1-2

cdr3_aa: CASSRPGELAVGGTDTQYF
cdr3_nt: TGTGCCAGCAGCCGGCCAGGCGAACTAGCGGTAGGGGGCACAGATACGCAGTATTTT
clone_size: .
v_call: TRBV5-6
d_call: TRBD2
j_call: TRBJ2-3

cdr3_aa: CASSPIRRGRRESYEQYF
cdr3_nt: TGTGCCAGCAGCCCTATCCGGAGGGGGCGAAGGGAGTCCTACGAGCAGTACTTC
clone_size: .
v_call: TRBV11-2
d_call: .
j_call: TRBJ2-7

cdr3_aa: CASSGSGTGITGELFF
cdr3_nt: TGTGCCAGCAGCGGATCCGGGACAGGGATCACCGGGGAGCTGTTTTTT
clone_size: few
v_call: TRBV5-4
d_call: TRBD1
j_call: TRBJ2-2

cdr3_aa: CASSLSTPGPLQETQYF
cdr3_nt: TGCGCCAGCAGCCTTTCCACACCGGGACCGCTGCAAGAGACCCAGTACTTC
clone_size: .
v_call: TRBV4-1
d_call: .
j_call: TRBJ2-5

cdr3_aa: CASRRTGLAGLAGELFF
cdr3_nt: TGTGCCAGCAGGCGAACGGGACTAGCGGGCCTAGCCGGGGAGCTGTTTTTT
clone_size: .
v_call: TRBV28
d_call: TRBD2
j_call: TRBJ2-2

cdr3_aa: CASSGDRGIGRTEAFF
cdr3_nt: TGCGCCAGCAGCGGGGACAGGGGAATCGGTAGGACTGAAGCTTTCTTT
clone_size: .
v_call: TRBV5-1
d_call: TRBD1
j_call: TRBJ1-1

cdr3_aa: CASPPGFATNEKLFF
cdr3_nt: TGTGCCAGCCCCCCGGGCTTTGCAACTAATGAAAAACTGTTTTTT
clone_size: .
v_call: TRBV7-9
d_call: .
j_call: TRBJ1-4

cdr3_aa: CASSRDRGEQYF
cdr3_nt: TGTGCCAGCAGCAGGGACAGGGGCGAGCAGTACTTC
clone_size: .
v_call: TRBV5-4
d_call: TRBD1
j_call: TRBJ2-7